Listed here are 28 T cell receptor beta chains from one sample, sequenced in a study of shared clonotypes between healthy human individuals. Terminally differentiated effector memory CD45RA+ cells were excluded by CCR7 positive selection of CD45RO-negative cells. Assay used: immunoSEQ multiplex PCR; TCRdb lists only in-frame clones, some missing. The sample lists some 2,100,000 clones; about 93% were seen once. The sequencing input was naive CD8+ T cells from PBMCs. The receptors stem from a man between 18 and 29 years old in good health. Some clones in this sample may be carry-over from other donors' samples.

This chain connects TRBV28 to TRBJ1-2, with 7 bases identical to TRBD1. Germline values: CDR1 MDHEN, CDR2 SYDVKM. Unmatched junction bases numbered 16, after V lost 4 bases and J lost 8 bases. This CDR3 contains 16 residues. CDR3 amino acids: CASSSFIWTGPMGYTF. As DNA, the CDR3 is TGTGCCAGCAGTTCCTTCATTTGGACAGGACCTATGGGCTACACCTTC.

In its sample, this clone was seen a few times. This CDR3 reads CAISEPQLAGHNEQFF. The CDR3, as DNA: TGTGCCATCAGCGAACCACAACTAGCGGGCCACAATGAGCAGTTCTTC. The J gene is TRBJ2-1, the V gene TRBV10-3, with 9 bases identical to TRBD2. J was trimmed by 5 bases and V by 6 bases; bases with no gene match: 11. The CDR3 covers 16 residues. CDR1 ENHRY and CDR2 SYGVKD come from the germline V gene.

The gene calls are TRBV5-5 and TRBJ2-7; TRBD2 matches at 7 bases. V was clipped by 0 bases and J by 5 bases; unmatched bases: 8. The germline V gene encodes CDR1 SGHKS and CDR2 YYEKEE (reference sequence). CDR3 length equals 15 residues. CDR3 residues: CASSLVGGTYDEQYF. In nucleotides, the CDR3 is TGTGCCAGCAGCTTGGTCGGGGGGACCTATGACGAGCAGTACTTC.

This chain connects TRBV7-2 to TRBJ1-1; TRBD1 might be the D (5 bases). Between the trimmed V and J ends, which lost 5 bases and 3 bases, there was a span of 16 bases. This CDR3 is built from 15 residues. Germline CDR1 SGHTA, CDR2 FQGNSA. For the CDR3, the DNA is TGTGCCAGCAGCCGCGGTGGGGGAGGGTACACTGAAGCTTTCTTT. Protein: CASSRGGGGYTEAFF.

The chain has TRBV10-3 and TRBJ1-5, with a possible D match to TRBD1 (6 bases). Trimming left V 0 bases short and J 7 bases short, with 13 bases between. Per the germline V gene, CDR1 is ENHRY and CDR2 is SYGVKD. CDR3 length: 15 residues. CDR3 sequence: CAISESWGASQPQHF. As DNA, the CDR3 is TGTGCCATCAGTGAGTCGTGGGGGGCTAGCCAGCCCCAGCATTTT.

The J gene is TRBJ2-3, the V gene TRBV28, with 11 bases lining up with TRBD2. After removal of 8 bases from V and 1 base from J, the junction contained 11 bases not matched to a gene. This CDR3 spans 17 amino acids. Germline lookup yields CDR1 MDHEN and CDR2 SYDVKM. CDR3: CASSTPTSGIGTDTQYF. The CDR3 DNA reads as TGTGCCAGCTCAACCCCGACTAGCGGGATTGGCACAGATACGCAGTATTTT.

As to this clone: Other DNA sequences from this sample encode an identical CDR3 as well. This rearrangement joins TRBV27 to TRBJ2-7; D might be TRBD1 (6 bases). CDR3 length equals 13 residues. In germline, CDR1 is MNHEY, CDR2 SMNVEV (reference sequence). Trimming took off 5 bases at V and 0 bases at J, with 8 bases between the two ends. For the CDR3, the DNA is TGTGCCAGCAGTCGGACAGACTCCTACGAGCAGTACTTC. This translates into CASSRTDSYEQYF.

The chain uses TRBV27 and TRBJ2-5; 12 positions agree with TRBD1. Germline V gene lookup returns CDR1 MNHEY and CDR2 SMNVEV (reference sequence). The J segment lost 4 bases and the V segment lost 3 bases, leaving 3 bases of the junction unmatched. The CDR3 has 15 residues. DNA for the CDR3: TGTGCCAGCAGTTTTAGGGACAGGGGGCTAGAGACCCAGTACTTC. This gives the protein CASSFRDRGLETQYF.

On this clone itself: Other DNA sequences in this specimen translate into the identical CDR3. This chain joins TRBV2 and TRBJ2-1; TRBD2 matches at 8 bases. The CDR3 consists of 15 residues. V was pared by 2 bases and J by 2 bases, with 2 bases of the junction left unmatched. Germline-derived CDR1 and CDR2 are SNHLY and FYNNEI. For the CDR3, the DNA is TGTGCCAGCAGTGAACGGGAGGGCACCTACAATGAGCAGTTCTTC. Translating gives CASSEREGTYNEQFF.

The rearrangement joins TRBV19 to TRBJ1-4; 7 bases are a match to TRBD1. V was clipped by 6 bases and J by 4 bases; unmatched bases: 11. This CDR3 region has 16 residues. CDR1 and CDR2 (germline): LNHDA, SQIVND (reference sequence). The CDR3 here is CASSHIRQGFNEKLFF. CDR3 in DNA: TGTGCCAGTAGCCACATCCGACAGGGCTTTAATGAAAAACTGTTTTTT.

The chain couples TRBV15 to TRBJ1-5; a possible D gene is TRBD1 (5 bases). V dropped 1 base and J dropped 7 bases, with 14 bases sitting between them. The CDR3 length is 15 residues. Germline V gene sequence: CDR1 LNHNV, CDR2 YYDKDF (reference sequence). The CDR3 reads CATSRVGGVRQPQHF. The CDR3 region has the DNA TGTGCCACCAGCAGAGTGGGGGGGGTCAGACAGCCCCAGCATTTT.

This clone appeared a few times. This rearrangement joins TRBV7-9 to TRBJ2-2; a possible D gene is TRBD1 (6 bases). This CDR3 has 16 amino acids. Trimming left V 6 bases short and J 1 base short, with 15 bases between. Germline V gene lookup returns CDR1 SEHNR and CDR2 FQNEAQ (reference sequence). The DNA of the CDR3 is TGTGCCAGCAGAAAGAAAACAGGGAAGAACACCGGGGAGCTGTTTTTT. The encoded protein is CASRKKTGKNTGELFF. Filled out from reference TRBV7-9 and TRBJ2-2, the complete variable domain reads DTGVSQNPRHKITKRGQNVTFRCDPISEHNRLYWYRQTLGQGPEFLTYFQNEAQLEKSRLLSDRFSAERPKGSFSTLEIQRTEQGDSAMYLCASRKKTGKNTGELFFGEGSRLTVL.

This rearrangement joins TRBV28 to TRBJ2-7; 7 bases map to TRBD2. In germline, CDR1 is MDHEN, CDR2 SYDVKM. The CDR3 length is 16 residues. Trimming took 3 bases from V and 3 from J; bases not matched to a gene: 11. The CDR3 region is CASSFPPSGVYYEQYF. The DNA for the CDR3 is TGTGCCAGCAGTTTCCCTCCCAGCGGGGTTTACTACGAGCAGTACTTC.

The V call is TRBV27, the J call TRBJ2-7; 7 bases line up with TRBD1. The V segment lost 5 bases and the J segment 9 bases; nucleotides outside the gene matches: 16. The CDR3 sequence is 15 residues long. The germline V gene encodes CDR1 MNHEY and CDR2 SMNVEV (reference sequence). For the CDR3, the DNA is TGTGCCAGCAGTCCCACGACAGGGAAACGGTCGGGGCAGTACTTC. This sequence encodes CASSPTTGKRSGQYF.

The V gene is TRBV28, the J gene TRBJ1-2; the match to TRBD1 covers 8 bases. The CDR3 is 15 residues long. The V segment lost 1 base and the J segment 4 bases; nucleotides outside the gene matches: 5. The germline V gene has CDR1 MDHEN and CDR2 SYDVKM. CDR3 in DNA: TGTGCCAGCAGTTTATTGGGACAGGAGCTCTATGGCTACACCTTC. This encodes CASSLLGQELYGYTF.

As to this clone: The sample contains more than one DNA sequence encoding this CDR3. This chain uses TRBV29-1 with TRBJ2-5; D is undetermined. Germline lookup yields CDR1 SQVTM and CDR2 ANQGSEA. This CDR3 is built from 10 residues. V shed 4 bases and J shed 5 bases, with 5 bases lying between them. The CDR3 sequence is CSVVEETQYF. The CDR3 nucleotides are TGCAGCGTTGTTGAGGAGACCCAGTACTTC. Complete variable domain (other parts from reference TRBV29-1 and TRBJ2-5): SAVISQKPSRDICQRGTSLTIQCQVDSQVTMMFWYRQQPGQSLTLIATANQGSEATYESGFVIDKFPISRPNLTFSTLTVSNMSPEDSSIYLCSVVEETQYFGPGTRLLVL.

The chain joins TRBV28 to TRBJ2-7, with D maybe TRBD1 (6 bases). This CDR3 comprises 15 residues. V gave up 5 bases and J gave up 0 bases, with 14 bases separating them. Per the germline V gene, CDR1 is MDHEN and CDR2 is SYDVKM. CDR3 residues: CASSQHRESSYEQYF. CDR3 DNA: TGTGCCAGCAGTCAACACAGGGAAAGCTCCTACGAGCAGTACTTC.

The rearrangement uses TRBV15 and TRBJ2-3, with D unclear. Germline V gene data show CDR1 as LNHNV and CDR2 as YYDKDF (reference sequence). The V and J ends lost 0 bases and 0 bases respectively, with 13 bases between them. The CDR3 has 17 amino acids. The CDR3 bases are TGTGCCACCAGCAGAGATTGGCAACAGTCTAGCACAGATACGCAGTATTTT. It codes for CATSRDWQQSSTDTQYF.

The rearrangement joins TRBV6-5 to TRBJ2-1, with 11 nucleotides matching TRBD1. Germline V gene sequence: CDR1 MNHEY, CDR2 SVGAGI. Trimming at V came to 1 base and at J to 7 bases, leaving 3 bases not matched to a gene. The length of the CDR3 is 15 residues. This chain's CDR3 is CASSYFGQGANEQFF. CDR3 bases: TGTGCCAGCAGTTACTTCGGACAGGGGGCAAATGAGCAGTTCTTC.

The CDR3 DNA sequence: TGTGCCTGGAAATGGGCCGGAGACCCTCCCTACGAGCAGTACTTC. Amino acids: CAWKWAGDPPYEQYF. The chain joins TRBV30 to TRBJ2-7; no clear D. This CDR3 spans 15 amino acids. Germline loops: CDR1 GTSNPN, CDR2 SVGIG (reference sequence). The V gene lost 4 bases and the J gene lost 2 bases, with 18 bases spanning the gap.

With regard to this clone: The identical CDR3 is also encoded by other nucleotide sequences in the sample. The genes are TRBV9 and TRBJ2-7; D is undetermined. This CDR3 has 11 residues. Germline V gene sequence: CDR1 SGDLS, CDR2 YYNGEE. V shed 3 bases and J shed 2 bases, with 3 bases lying between them. The CDR3 loop reads CASSGTYEQYF. The CDR3 DNA sequence: TGTGCCAGCAGCGGTACCTACGAGCAGTACTTC.

The rearrangement links TRBV19 to TRBJ2-7; 8 nucleotides line up with TRBD1. The V and J ends lost 5 bases and 3 bases, in that order; junction bases with no gene match: 9. From germline, CDR1 is LNHDA and CDR2 SQIVND (reference sequence). The CDR3 has 15 amino acids. The CDR3: CASSPGQGSFYEQYF. The CDR3 DNA is TGTGCCAGTAGTCCTGGACAGGGCAGTTTCTACGAGCAGTACTTC.

The chain is built from TRBV9 and TRBJ1-2, with D unresolved. The CDR3 is 13 amino acids. The V end was cut by 2 bases, the J end by 4 bases, with 9 bases between. Per the germline V gene, CDR1 is SGDLS and CDR2 is YYNGEE. The CDR3 sequence is CASSVPHFYGYTF. CDR3 bases: TGTGCCAGCAGCGTTCCCCACTTCTATGGCTACACCTTC.

V usage is TRBV5-8 and J usage is TRBJ2-7, with 9 bases aligning to TRBD1. Germline CDR1 reads SGHTS; CDR2 reads YDEGEE. This CDR3 is 14 amino acids long. With 1 base clipped from V and 3 bases from J, the junction kept 2 bases outside the gene matches. The CDR3 sequence is CASSLTDRGYEQYF. As DNA, the CDR3 is TGTGCCAGCAGCTTGACGGACAGGGGCTACGAGCAGTACTTC.

The V gene is TRBV28, the J gene TRBJ2-7; 9 nucleotides agree with TRBD1. Germline trimming cut 6 bases from V and 7 bases from J; bases unmatched to any gene: 10. CDR1 MDHEN and CDR2 SYDVKM come from the germline V gene. The CDR3 is 14 residues long. CDR3 region: CASRGQGVAGEQYF. The CDR3 DNA is TGTGCCAGCAGGGGACAGGGAGTAGCAGGGGAGCAGTACTTC.

In regard to this clone: The same CDR3 is also encoded by other DNA sequences in this sample. The chain links TRBV18 to TRBJ2-7; D gene uncertain. The germline V gene encodes CDR1 KGHSH and CDR2 LQKENI. This CDR3 comprises 13 residues. V was shortened by 2 bases and J by 3 bases, with 8 bases between the two germline ends. The chain's CDR3 is CASSPGGNYEQYF. In nucleotides, the CDR3 is TGTGCCAGCTCACCAGGCGGTAACTACGAGCAGTACTTC.

As to this clone: The sample contains more than one DNA sequence encoding this CDR3. The rearrangement uses TRBV27 and TRBJ2-3; unclear D gene. The CDR3 spans 14 residues. The germline V and J ends were trimmed by 2 bases and 3 bases, with 9 bases remaining between them. Looked up from germline, CDR1 is MNHEY and CDR2 is SMNVEV (reference sequence). DNA of the CDR3: TGTGCCAGCAGTTTACTCGCGGCAACAGATACGCAGTATTTT. Translating it yields CASSLLAATDTQYF.

This chain uses TRBV12-5 with TRBJ2-2, with unresolved D. Germline V CDR1 and CDR2: LGHNT, FRNRAP. Trimming took 4 bases from V and 0 from J, leaving 9 bases between them. The CDR3 has 15 residues. The CDR3 sequence is CASGSDLSNTGELFF. The DNA for the CDR3 is TGTGCTAGTGGTTCCGACCTTTCGAACACCGGGGAGCTGTTTTTT.